The T cell receptor beta chain under discussion was sequenced for a study of shared clonotypes between healthy human individuals. General study points: The study found about 5.1% of naive CD4 clonotypes shared across a few donors. Investigators expected sequencing depth to affect clonotype sharing among donors.

DNA at 150 to 200 ng, some 31,000 T cell genomes, went into sorted-subset replicate PCRs. Produced via immunoSEQ multiplex PCR; TCRdb's table is partial and in-frame only. Here the sample spans about 1.5 million clones, roughly 96% being singletons. Naive CD4+ cells were CD45RA-selected; the remaining cells were memory. Turning to this clone: Its matching antigen is unknown.

V lost 7 bases, J lost 0 bases, and 7 bases lay in between. The CDR3 loop spans 14 amino acids. Germline CDR1 is SGHTA and CDR2 is FQGNSA. This clonotype was obtained from a man aged 30 to 45 in good health. The rearrangement uses TRBV7-2 and TRBJ2-6; D is ambiguous. The sequencing sample was made of naive CD4+ T cells sorted from blood. The subset here: CD45RA+ positively selected. CDR3 nucleotide sequence: TGTGCCAGCAATCCAAGCTCTGGGGCCAACGTCCTGACTTTC. Translating it yields CASNPSSGANVLTF.